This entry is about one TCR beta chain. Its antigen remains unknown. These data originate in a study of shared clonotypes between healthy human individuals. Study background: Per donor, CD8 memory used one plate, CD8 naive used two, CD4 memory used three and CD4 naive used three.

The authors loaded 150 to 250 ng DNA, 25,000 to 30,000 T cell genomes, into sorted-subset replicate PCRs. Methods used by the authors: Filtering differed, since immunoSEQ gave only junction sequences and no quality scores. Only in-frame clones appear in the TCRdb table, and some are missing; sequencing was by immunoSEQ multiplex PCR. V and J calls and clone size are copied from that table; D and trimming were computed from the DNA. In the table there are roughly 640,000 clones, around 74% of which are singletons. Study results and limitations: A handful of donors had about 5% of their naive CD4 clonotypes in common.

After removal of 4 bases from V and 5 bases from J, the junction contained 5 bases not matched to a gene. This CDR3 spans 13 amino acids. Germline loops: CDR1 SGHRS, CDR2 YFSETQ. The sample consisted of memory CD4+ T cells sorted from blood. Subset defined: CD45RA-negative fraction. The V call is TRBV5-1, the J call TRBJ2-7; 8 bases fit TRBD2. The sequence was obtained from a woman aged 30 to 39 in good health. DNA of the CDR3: TGCGCCAGCAGCATTAGCGGGATTGACGAGCAGTACTTC. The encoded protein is CASSISGIDEQYF.